Sequencing of this T cell receptor beta chain was carried out in a study of spatial heterogeneity in lung cancer. Study-level findings and limits: Blood carried ubiquitous expanded tumor TCRs more at resection than follow-up.

On this clonotype: The antigen remains unidentified.

The CDR3 sequence is 15 residues long. The germline V gene encodes CDR1 LGHDT and CDR2 YNNKEL (reference sequence). Unmatched junction bases numbered 8, after V lost 5 bases and J lost 6 bases. Unique molecular identifiers tagged every individual TCR cDNA molecule. TCRdb re-analysed the 5' RACE reads in MiXCR, keeping a single row per CDR3 protein. The sample includes about 94,000 distinct CDR3 sequences, roughly a fifth of them seen just once. The time point was: blood at routine non-recurrence follow-up after resection. The clonotype originates from a male donor with early-stage non-small cell lung cancer. The sample was PBMCs, taken at follow-up. This sequence joins TRBV3-1 and TRBJ2-1; 9 nucleotides agree with TRBD2. This chain's CDR3 is CASSIAGVGGNEQFF. CDR3 in DNA: TGTGCCAGCAGCATAGCGGGAGTCGGTGGCAATGAGCAGTTCTTC.